A single sample gave rise to the 29 T cell receptor beta chains below, sequenced in a study of a mutant IDH1 vaccine in newly diagnosed glioma. Sample time point: week 23, last vaccination. In every dose of vaccine, 300 ug of mutant IDH1 20-mer peptide was given alongside topical imiquimod. Which antigens these TCRs recognize remains unknown. Clones were sequenced by immunoSEQ multiplex PCR, and TCRdb holds only the in-frame ones, with some missing. The sample records about 77,000 clones, about 85% being singletons. The sequences come from PBMCs, collected from a glioma patient whose treatment included an IDH1 peptide vaccine. Every receptor here comes from a woman aged 50 to 60 with glioma.

The J gene is TRBJ1-5, the V gene TRBV19, with D tentatively TRBD1 (6 bases). The CDR3 has 14 amino acids. Germline loops: CDR1 LNHDA, CDR2 SQIVND (reference sequence). The V end was cut by 5 bases, the J end by 7 bases, with 15 bases between. As DNA, the CDR3 is TGTGCCAGTAGTCCGGACAGTTCAGGGCAGCCCCAGCATTTT. Amino acid sequence: CASSPDSSGQPQHF.

This chain joins TRBV9 and TRBJ2-2; tentative D call: TRBD1 (6 bases). V lost 4 bases and J 3 bases, leaving 13 bases between the germline ends. Germline loops: CDR1 SGDLS, CDR2 YYNGEE. CDR3 length: 15 amino acids. CDR3 amino acids: CASSLKGVDTGELFF. In nucleotides, the CDR3 is TGTGCCAGCAGCCTCAAGGGGGTGGACACCGGGGAGCTGTTTTTT.

The gene calls are TRBV28 and TRBJ1-1; the match to TRBD1 covers 9 bases. V was pared by 4 bases and J by 4 bases, with 7 bases of the junction left unmatched. The length of the CDR3 is 15 residues. The germline gives CDR1 MDHEN, CDR2 SYDVKM. The CDR3 region is CASSSGSQGATEAFF. CDR3 nucleotides: TGTGCCAGCAGTTCGGGATCACAGGGGGCCACTGAAGCTTTCTTT.

V is TRBV9 and J is TRBJ2-1; a possible D gene is TRBD2 (6 bases). The V and J ends lost 0 bases and 0 bases respectively, with 16 bases between them. The CDR3 consists of 18 residues. Germline loops: CDR1 SGDLS, CDR2 YYNGEE. The CDR3 is CASSVGASATSSYNEQFF. The CDR3 coding sequence is TGTGCCAGCAGCGTAGGTGCTAGCGCTACGAGCTCCTACAATGAGCAGTTCTTC.

This clone was observed a few times. V gene TRBV29-1 combines with J gene TRBJ1-4; D uncertain. The V gene lost 5 bases and the J gene lost 7 bases, with 14 bases spanning the gap. Per germline, CDR1 SQVTM and CDR2 ANQGSEA. The CDR3 runs to 13 residues. The CDR3 region has the DNA TGCAGCGTTAGGTCTGGCCAGGCTGAAAAACTGTTTTTT. Its translation is CSVRSGQAEKLFF.

The chain carries TRBV29-1 and TRBJ1-5, with unresolved D. This CDR3 is built from 12 residues. V shed 5 bases and J shed 3 bases, with 8 bases lying between them. CDR1 SQVTM and CDR2 ANQGSEA come from the germline V gene. The CDR3 spells CSVLPYNQPQHF. Written as DNA, the CDR3 is TGCAGCGTTTTACCGTACAATCAGCCCCAGCATTTT.

The rearrangement joins TRBV19 to TRBJ2-2; D possibly matches TRBD1 or TRBD2 (5 bases each). The CDR3 extends over 16 amino acids. The V and J ends lost 3 bases and 5 bases respectively, with 16 bases between them. Per the germline V gene, CDR1 is LNHDA and CDR2 is SQIVND (reference sequence). The DNA for the CDR3 is TGTGCCAGTAGTATGAGAGGGGTTGGTGAGACCGGGGAGCTGTTTTTT. It codes for CASSMRGVGETGELFF.

The rearrangement uses TRBV7-6 and TRBJ2-1, with a weak D call TRBD2 (6 bases). The V gene lost 8 bases and the J gene lost 2 bases, with 16 bases spanning the gap. The CDR3 extends over 15 amino acids. Looked up from germline, CDR1 is SGHVS and CDR2 is FNYEAQ. CDR3 coding DNA: TGTGCCAGCTCCAAGGAGCGGGCCCCCTACAATGAGCAGTTCTTC. This codes for CASSKERAPYNEQFF.

J is TRBJ2-4 and V is TRBV30, with D perhaps assigned TRBD1 or TRBD2 (5 bases each). This CDR3 has 12 residues. The germline V gene has CDR1 GTSNPN and CDR2 SVGIG (reference sequence). The V end was cut by 2 bases, the J end by 8 bases, with 10 bases between. Here the CDR3 DNA reads TGTGCCTGGAGTAAGAGGGGTGACATTCAGTACTTC. Its translation: CAWSKRGDIQYF.

Concerning this clone itself: Germline and junction disagree at one end, which may indicate a read error. The rearrangement uses TRBV29-1 and TRBJ1-3; D not certain. Germline CDR1 and CDR2: SQVTM and ANQGSEA. CDR3 length equals 14 residues. The CDR3 reads CTVNLLNSGNTIYF. The DNA of the CDR3 is TGCACCGTTAACCTACTAAACTCTGGAAACACCATATATTTT. The full variable domain, rest sourced from reference TRBV29-1 and TRBJ1-3, is SAVISQKPSRDICQRGTSLTIQCQVDSQVTMMFWYRQQPGQSLTLIATANQGSEATYESGFVIDKFPISRPNLTFSTLTVSNMSPEDSSIYLCTVNLLNSGNTIYFGEGSWLTVV.

This rearrangement joins TRBV5-1 to TRBJ2-5; D unresolved. This CDR3 contains 14 residues. CDR1 and CDR2 (germline): SGHRS, YFSETQ. The V gene lost 0 bases and the J gene lost 4 bases, with 10 bases spanning the gap. The CDR3 DNA is TGCGCCAGCAGCTTGGAATCGGGCCCAGAGACCCAGTACTTC. Its protein product is CASSLESGPETQYF. Variable domain in full (rest from reference TRBV5-1 and TRBJ2-5): KAGVTQTPRYLIKTRGQQVTLSCSPISGHRSVSWYQQTPGQGLQFLFEYFSETQRNKGNFPGRFSGRQFSNSRSEMNVSTLELGDSALYLCASSLESGPETQYFGPGTRLLVL.

The chain uses TRBV4-1 and TRBJ1-4; TRBD1 matches 9 bases. The CDR3 extends over 17 amino acids. Germline V gene lookup returns CDR1 MGHRA and CDR2 YSYEKL. With V trimmed by 3 bases and J by 6 bases, 11 bases remained unmatched. CDR3 DNA sequence: TGCGCCAGCAGCCAGGGACAGGGAAGAGGAGGTTATGAAAAACTGTTTTTT. Its protein is CASSQGQGRGGYEKLFF.

The rearrangement uses TRBV6-5 and TRBJ1-2; D is unresolved. Germline assignment: CDR1 MNHEY and CDR2 SVGAGI. The CDR3 is made up of 13 amino acids. The V gene lost 0 bases and the J gene lost 4 bases, with 6 bases spanning the gap. CDR3 DNA sequence: TGTGCCAGCAGTTACTCCGCTTCCTATGGCTACACCTTC. Translated: CASSYSASYGYTF.

This rearrangement joins TRBV5-6 to TRBJ1-6; D may be TRBD1 (6 bases). Looked up from germline, CDR1 is SGHDT and CDR2 is YYEEEE. Trimming took off 4 bases at V and 7 bases at J, with 15 bases between the two ends. The CDR3 is 15 amino acids. Written as DNA, the CDR3 is TGTGCCAGCAGCCTCGTATCCGGGGGCAATTCACCCCTCCACTTT. Translating gives CASSLVSGGNSPLHF. Combining the CDR3 with reference TRBV5-6 and TRBJ1-6 gives the whole variable domain DAGVTQSPTHLIKTRGQQVTLRCSPKSGHDTVSWYQQALGQGPQFIFQYYEEEERQRGNFPDRFSGHQFPNYSSELNVNALLLGDSALYLCASSLVSGGNSPLHFGNGTRLTVT.

The genes are TRBV9 and TRBJ2-7; D possibly uses TRBD1 or TRBD2 (6 bases each). The length of the CDR3 is 15 residues. Per germline, CDR1 SGDLS and CDR2 YYNGEE. V was pared by 4 bases and J by 3 bases, with 17 bases between. Here the CDR3 DNA reads TGTGCCAGCAGCCCTAAGCTTAAGGGGGGCTACGAGCAGTACTTC. Translating gives CASSPKLKGGYEQYF. Based on the CDR3 plus reference TRBV9 and TRBJ2-7, the full variable domain is DSGVTQTPKHLITATGQRVTLRCSPRSGDLSVYWYQQSLDQGLQFLIQYYNGEERAKGNILERFSAQQFPDLHSELNLSSLELGDSALYFCASSPKLKGGYEQYFGPGTRLTVT.

This rearrangement joins TRBV7-8 to TRBJ1-4; D is undetermined. The germline V gene has CDR1 SGHVS and CDR2 FQNEAQ. The CDR3 has 14 amino acids. Trimming pared 5 bases from V and 5 bases from J, leaving 12 bases between. The CDR3 reads CASSDREGNEKLFF. The CDR3 nucleotides are TGTGCCAGCAGCGACCGGGAAGGGAATGAAAAACTGTTTTTT.

CDR3 region: CASSYPLAGLGGTDTQYF. The CDR3 DNA reads TGTGCCAGCAGCTACCCTCTAGCGGGATTGGGAGGCACAGATACGCAGTATTTT. The J gene is TRBJ2-3, the V gene TRBV7-4; the match to TRBD2 covers 9 bases. V trimming: 4 bases; J trimming: 1 base; junction bases outside the gene matches: 12. From germline, CDR1 is SGHVT and CDR2 SQSDAQ. The CDR3 is 18 residues long.

The chain uses TRBV28 and TRBJ2-5; maybe TRBD2 (5 bases). V shed 2 bases and J shed 4 bases, with 8 bases lying between them. The CDR3 has 13 residues. The germline CDR1 and CDR2 sequences are MDHEN and SYDVKM. The DNA of the CDR3 is TGTGCCAGCAGTTTAATGGGAGCAGAGACCCAGTACTTC. Translated, it gives CASSLMGAETQYF. The whole variable domain, filled in from reference TRBV28 and TRBJ2-5, reads DVKVTQSSRYLVKRTGEKVFLECVQDMDHENMFWYRQDPGLGLRLIYFSYDVKMKEKGDIPEGYSVSREKKERFSLILESASTNQTSMYLCASSLMGAETQYFGPGTRLLVL.

The V gene is TRBV21-1, the J gene TRBJ2-2; no check of the table's D call, TRBD2, against the DNA was made. TRBV21-1 is classified as a pseudogene. The CDR3 loop spans 18 amino acids. CDR3: CASSNNEREESNTGELFF. In DNA, the CDR3 is TGTGCCAGCAGCAATAATGAGCGGGAGGAGTCGAACACCGGGGAGCTGTTTTTT.

The chain couples TRBV9 to TRBJ1-1; maybe TRBD1 (6 bases). The length of the CDR3 is 15 residues. The germline gives CDR1 SGDLS, CDR2 YYNGEE. Between the trimmed V and J ends, which lost 0 bases and 3 bases, there was a span of 12 bases. CDR3 region: CASSVVGGAYTEAFF. The CDR3 nucleotides read TGTGCCAGCAGCGTAGTTGGGGGCGCTTACACTGAAGCTTTCTTT.

This sequence joins TRBV5-8 and TRBJ1-2; 9 bases map to TRBD1. The CDR3 sequence is 13 residues long. Germline V gives CDR1 SGHTS, CDR2 YDEGEE. With 2 bases clipped from V and 6 bases from J, the junction kept 2 bases outside the gene matches. The DNA for the CDR3 is TGTGCCAGCAGCTTTGGGACAGGGAATGGCTACACCTTC. It yields the protein CASSFGTGNGYTF.

The chain recombines TRBV6-6 with TRBJ2-2; D may be TRBD1 (5 bases). The V and J ends lost 2 bases and 7 bases respectively, with 11 bases between them. CDR1 and CDR2 from the germline V gene are MNHNY and SVGAGI (reference sequence). The CDR3 is 14 residues long. This CDR3 reads CASSYGQGNGELFF. CDR3 DNA sequence: TGTGCCAGCAGTTACGGGCAGGGAAACGGGGAGCTGTTTTTT.

The V gene is TRBV28, the J gene TRBJ2-3; 7 bases align to TRBD2. The CDR3 has 17 residues. Germline-derived CDR1 and CDR2 are MDHEN and SYDVKM. The J segment lost 2 bases and the V segment lost 6 bases, leaving 14 bases of the junction unmatched. The CDR3 nucleotides read TGTGCCAGCAGCTCAATTAGGCTAGCGGTTTACACAGATACGCAGTATTTT. This encodes CASSSIRLAVYTDTQYF.

This chain connects TRBV9 to TRBJ2-7, with D unclear. This CDR3 has 13 residues. The V end was cut by 4 bases, the J end by 6 bases, with 14 bases between. From germline, CDR1 is SGDLS and CDR2 YYNGEE. The CDR3, as DNA: TGTGCCAGCAGCTCCGGGCCAAGCCTCGAGCAGTACTTC. Its translation is CASSSGPSLEQYF.

This CDR3 reads CASSEYGSDQFF. The CDR3 nucleotides read TGTGCCAGCAGTGAATATGGGTCAGATCAGTTCTTC. This sequence joins TRBV2 and TRBJ2-1; D not certain. The V gene's germline CDR1 is SNHLY and CDR2 FYNNEI. V dropped 2 bases and J dropped 13 bases, with 12 bases sitting between them. This CDR3 is built from 12 residues.

The CDR3 DNA sequence: TGTGCCAGCAGCTTAGAGTCCCCTGGGGAGGATCAGCCCCAGCATTTT. This codes for CASSLESPGEDQPQHF. The chain has TRBV13 and TRBJ1-5; unclear D gene. CDR3 length: 16 residues. Germline assignment: CDR1 PRHDT and CDR2 FYEKMQ (reference sequence). V lost 1 base, J lost 5 bases, and 15 bases lay in between.

In DNA form, the CDR3 reads TGTGCCAGCGGAGCGACAGGGGGCTACAATGAGCAGTTCTTC. It encodes CASGATGGYNEQFF. This chain connects TRBV2 to TRBJ2-1; 9 bases map to TRBD1. Germline trimming cut 8 bases from V and 3 bases from J; bases unmatched to any gene: 5. CDR3 length: 14 residues. CDR1 is SNHLY and CDR2 is FYNNEI in the germline V gene.

The sample holds a few counts of this clone. The chain is built from TRBV7-9 and TRBJ2-3; maybe TRBD2 (5 bases). The ends were cut back, 0 bases at V and 1 base at J, with 5 bases in the middle. The CDR3 covers 14 residues. Germline CDR1 is SEHNR and CDR2 is FQNEAQ (reference sequence). CDR3 protein: CASSLAGGTDTQYF. Written as DNA, the CDR3 is TGTGCCAGCAGCTTAGCGGGAGGCACAGATACGCAGTATTTT.

The chain joins TRBV9 to TRBJ1-3, with D unclear. The V and J ends lost 0 bases and 0 bases respectively, with 7 bases between them. Germline V gene data show CDR1 as SGDLS and CDR2 as YYNGEE. CDR3 length equals 15 residues. In nucleotides, the CDR3 is TGTGCCAGCAGCGTAGGTGGTTTCTCTGGAAACACCATATATTTT. Its protein product is CASSVGGFSGNTIYF.